The rows below give T cell receptor beta chains drawn from one sample of a study of Tregs in tolerant kidney transplant recipients. Repertoires were generated with immunoSEQ multiplex PCR, while TCRdb's copy carries only in-frame clones and drops some. The table has about 83,000 clones, 98% seen once. This specimen consisted of CD4+ T cells from blood, obtained before the transplant. These TCRs come from a human donor who received a combined kidney and bone marrow transplant. CDR3s include the opening cysteine and the closing phenylalanine or tryptophan. D genes are given only for firm matches. The listing skips clone size in some rows; elsewhere it reads once, few, many or a size class.

v_call: TRBV14
j_call: TRBJ1-1
clone_size: NA
d_call: TRBD1
cdr3_nt: TGTGCCAGCAGCCCACAGGGGTGGGCTGAAGCTTTCTTT
cdr3_aa: CASSPQGWAEAFF

v_call: TRBV9
j_call: TRBJ1-2
clone_size: once
d_call: NA
cdr3_nt: TGTGCCAGCAGCGTAGGGCAGTGGACTTCAACTATGGCCTACACCTTC
cdr3_aa: CASSVGQWTSTMAYTF

v_call: TRBV6-5
j_call: TRBJ1-6
clone_size: NA
d_call: NA
cdr3_nt: TGTGCCAGCAGTTACTCATACGCGAATTCACCCCTCCACTTT
cdr3_aa: CASSYSYANSPLHF

v_call: TRBV4-1
j_call: TRBJ2-6
clone_size: NA
d_call: TRBD2
cdr3_nt: TGCGCCAGCAGCCAAGGGACTAGCGGTCCCTTTGGGGCCAACGTCCTGACTTTC
cdr3_aa: CASSQGTSGPFGANVLTF

v_call: TRBV11-3
j_call: TRBJ2-7
clone_size: NA
d_call: NA
cdr3_nt: TGTGCCAGCAGCTTAGATCTGTTAAGGAGACAGACAACAAGGGACTACGAGCAGTACTTC
cdr3_aa: CASSLDLLRRQTTRDYEQYF

v_call: TRBV15
j_call: TRBJ1-3
clone_size: once
d_call: NA
cdr3_nt: TGTGCCACCAGCAGAACCTACAGGGACTCTGGAAACACCATATATTTT
cdr3_aa: CATSRTYRDSGNTIYF

v_call: TRBV5-1
j_call: TRBJ2-3
clone_size: NA
d_call: TRBD1
cdr3_nt: TGCGCCAGCAGAGAAAAGACAGGGGTCCGCACAGATACGCAGTATTTT
cdr3_aa: CASREKTGVRTDTQYF

v_call: TRBV7-2
j_call: TRBJ2-2
clone_size: NA
d_call: NA
cdr3_nt: TGTGCCAGCAGTTTCGCAGGACAGTTCACCGGGGAGCTGTTTTTT
cdr3_aa: CASSFAGQFTGELFF

v_call: TRBV5-1
j_call: TRBJ2-2
clone_size: NA
d_call: TRBD1
cdr3_nt: TGCGCCAGCAGCTCGGGACAGGGTATAACCGGGGAGCTGTTTTTT
cdr3_aa: CASSSGQGITGELFF

v_call: TRBV7-9
j_call: TRBJ2-5
clone_size: NA
d_call: NA
cdr3_nt: TGTGCCAGCAGCTTATCCTTACGGAGCACGCAAGAGACCCAGTACTTC
cdr3_aa: CASSLSLRSTQETQYF

v_call: TRBV2
j_call: TRBJ2-1
clone_size: NA
d_call: TRBD2
cdr3_nt: TGTGCCAGCAGACCCCTAGCGGGGGCAACCAATGAGCAGTTCTTC
cdr3_aa: CASRPLAGATNEQFF

v_call: TRBV7-2
j_call: TRBJ2-3
clone_size: NA
d_call: NA
cdr3_nt: TGTGCCAGCAGCATCGTGCCGGAGCCGAGTACGCAGTATTTT
cdr3_aa: CASSIVPEPSTQYF

v_call: TRBV7-6
j_call: TRBJ2-3
clone_size: NA
d_call: NA
cdr3_nt: TGTGCCAGCAGCCCCCGGGGGAAAACCGATACGCAGTATTTT
cdr3_aa: CASSPRGKTDTQYF

v_call: TRBV19
j_call: TRBJ1-5
clone_size: NA
d_call: TRBD1
cdr3_nt: TGTGCCAGTCTCAGACAGGGGGGGAGCAATCAGCCCCAGCATTTT
cdr3_aa: CASLRQGGSNQPQHF

v_call: TRBV4-3
j_call: TRBJ2-1
clone_size: NA
d_call: NA
cdr3_nt: TGCGCCAGCAGAACAGACAACGTGTTGTTCTTC
cdr3_aa: CASRTDNVLFF

v_call: TRBV6-6
j_call: TRBJ2-1
clone_size: NA
d_call: TRBD2
cdr3_nt: TGTGCCAGCAGTTACCGGCTAGCGGGGGGCGGTGAGCAGTTCTTC
cdr3_aa: CASSYRLAGGGEQFF

v_call: TRBV7-2
j_call: TRBJ2-5
clone_size: NA
d_call: TRBD2
cdr3_nt: TGTGCCAGCAGACCCAAGCGGGGGGGCTGGAAAGAGACCCAGTACTTC
cdr3_aa: CASRPKRGGWKETQYF

v_call: TRBV28
j_call: TRBJ2-5
clone_size: NA
d_call: NA
cdr3_nt: TGTGCCAGCAGACTTTTGGCGGGGCAAGAGACCCAGTACTTC
cdr3_aa: CASRLLAGQETQYF

v_call: TRBV10-3
j_call: TRBJ2-5
clone_size: NA
d_call: NA
cdr3_nt: TGTGCCATCAGTCCGAGGACAGCCACGAACGAGACCCAGTACTTC
cdr3_aa: CAISPRTATNETQYF

v_call: TRBV6-4
j_call: TRBJ1-2
clone_size: NA
d_call: TRBD1
cdr3_nt: TGTGCCAGCAGTGACTCTATAGGGGGCGTGAATGGCTACACCTTC
cdr3_aa: CASSDSIGGVNGYTF

v_call: TRBV18
j_call: TRBJ2-2
clone_size: NA
d_call: NA
cdr3_nt: TGTGCCAGCTCCTCCCGTGGGGAGCTGTTTTTT
cdr3_aa: CASSSRGELFF

v_call: TRBV27
j_call: TRBJ1-3
clone_size: NA
d_call: NA
cdr3_nt: TGTGCCAGCAGTTCCGCGGGACGAGGCTCTGGAAACACCATATATTTT
cdr3_aa: CASSSAGRGSGNTIYF

v_call: TRBV5-5
j_call: TRBJ1-6
clone_size: NA
d_call: NA
cdr3_nt: TGTGCCAGCAGCACAGGGCCTGGCCTGGGTTCGAATTCACCCCTCCACTTT
cdr3_aa: CASSTGPGLGSNSPLHF

v_call: TRBV11-3
j_call: TRBJ2-3
clone_size: NA
d_call: NA
cdr3_nt: TGTGCCAGCAGCTCTGACTCGAGCTACGGTACGCAGTATTTT
cdr3_aa: CASSSDSSYGTQYF